These 29 T cell receptor beta chains were all obtained from the same sample, sequenced in a study of blood T cells in healthy people across ages. Primed by a sample-barcoded 5' primer and a J-beta primer mix, a second PCR proceeded for 7 to 11 cycles. MiXCR was run by TCRdb on the 5' RACE reads, yielding one entry per CDR3 protein. The table includes about 1.6 million distinct CDR3 sequences, 30% to 40% detected once. Input material: blood. These TCRs come from a woman in her 30s in good health.

The V and J genes are TRBV24-1 and TRBJ2-1, with 13 positions matching TRBD2. Germline values: CDR1 KGHDR, CDR2 SFDVKD. V trimming: 5 bases; J trimming: 8 bases; junction bases outside the gene matches: 5. There are 15 residues in the CDR3. The CDR3 DNA sequence: TGTGCCACCAGTGGACTAGCGGGAGGACTCTATGAGCAGTTCTTC. Protein sequence: CATSGLAGGLYEQFF.

This clonotype was seen only a few times. V is TRBV7-9 and J is TRBJ2-7; D is perhaps TRBD1 or TRBD2 (5 bases each). From germline, CDR1 is SEHNR and CDR2 FQNEAQ (reference sequence). This CDR3 has 13 residues. With 3 bases removed from V and 5 bases from J, the gap between germline ends came to 11 bases. The CDR3 region has the DNA TGTGCCAGCAGCTTGGGGGTTGTCGACGAGCAGTACTTC. Encoded protein: CASSLGVVDEQYF.

This chain links TRBV6-4 with TRBJ1-5, with a weak D call TRBD1 (6 bases). Germline CDR1 reads MRHNA; CDR2 reads SNTAGT. V lost 0 bases, J lost 2 bases, and 11 bases lay in between. The CDR3 runs to 16 residues. This chain's CDR3 is CASSDSTGARNQPQHF. CDR3 coding DNA: TGTGCCAGCAGTGACTCGACGGGGGCCCGCAATCAGCCCCAGCATTTT.

This clonotype turned up a few times. The genes are TRBV5-1 and TRBJ1-2, with 7 bases that match TRBD1. The CDR3 covers 17 residues. The germline V gene encodes CDR1 SGHRS and CDR2 YFSETQ. Unmatched junction bases numbered 16, after V lost 2 bases and J lost 6 bases. In DNA form, the CDR3 reads TGCGCCAGCAGCTTAAACAGGGGCCCTGTCGTCGGTGATGGCTACACCTTC. Translating gives CASSLNRGPVVGDGYTF.

The chain combines TRBV20-1 with TRBJ1-1; D may be TRBD1 (5 bases). The CDR3 totals 12 residues. The germline V gene encodes CDR1 DFQATT and CDR2 SNEGSKA (reference sequence). CDR3 loop: CILRRGGTEAFF. Written as DNA, the CDR3 is TGCATACTCCGGCGGGGGGGAACTGAAGCTTTCTTT.

This clonotype turned up a few times. The chain recombines TRBV3-1 with TRBJ1-2; the D is unclear. Trimming cost V 0 bases and J 0 bases, with 5 bases left between them. The CDR3 runs to 14 residues. Germline-derived CDR1 and CDR2 are LGHDT and YNNKEL (reference sequence). DNA of the CDR3: TGTGCCAGCAGCCAAGAGGGGACTAACTATGGCTACACCTTC. Residues: CASSQEGTNYGYTF.

The chain combines TRBV9 with TRBJ2-3; possibly TRBD1 or TRBD2 for D (5 bases each). The germline V gene encodes CDR1 SGDLS and CDR2 YYNGEE. The CDR3 is made up of 15 amino acids. Trimming took 6 bases from V and 4 from J, leaving 18 bases between them. CDR3 loop: CASNRDGQDPDTQYF. In DNA form, the CDR3 reads TGTGCCAGCAACCGGGACGGCCAGGATCCAGATACGCAGTATTTT.

The chain combines TRBV20-1 with TRBJ2-3; no firm D call. Trimming shortened V by 3 bases and J by 2 bases, and 18 bases separated the two germline ends. Germline CDR1 and CDR2: DFQATT and SNEGSKA (reference sequence). The CDR3 totals 16 residues. The CDR3 DNA is TGCAGTGCTAGCCCCGGCCGACGTCTGGTCACAGATACGCAGTATTTT. Protein product: CSASPGRRLVTDTQYF.

The table lists this clonotype with a few counts. The chain has TRBV12-3 or TRBV12-4 and TRBJ2-7; TRBD1 is a possible D gene (6 bases). The CDR3 is 14 amino acids. Trimming pared 8 bases from V and 2 bases from J, leaving 16 bases between. This chain's CDR3 is CASGNRDKTYEQYF. The DNA for the CDR3 is TGTGCCAGCGGGAATCGGGACAAAACCTACGAGCAGTACTTC.

This clonotype was recorded at least ten times. V gene TRBV3-1 combines with J gene TRBJ2-1; D is ambiguous. The CDR3 consists of 16 residues. The germline V gene encodes CDR1 LGHDT and CDR2 YNNKEL (reference sequence). V lost 5 bases and J lost 0, with 14 bases in between. CDR3 sequence: CASSNTPTGSYNEQFF. The CDR3 nucleotides are TGTGCCAGCAGCAACACCCCTACCGGCTCCTACAATGAGCAGTTCTTC.

This sequence joins TRBV20-1 and TRBJ2-7, with 9 bases fitting TRBD2. Trimming removed 7 bases from V and 4 bases from J; junction bases left unmatched: 11. Germline lookup yields CDR1 DFQATT and CDR2 SNEGSKA (reference sequence). The CDR3 extends over 14 amino acids. This CDR3 is CSVPSSGIGYEQYF. Here the CDR3 DNA reads TGCAGTGTTCCATCTAGCGGGATAGGGTACGAGCAGTACTTC.

A few counts support this clonotype. DNA of the CDR3: TGTGCCAGCAGCAGGGGACTGAGAAACAATGAGCAGTTCTTC. Protein product: CASSRGLRNNEQFF. The chain employs TRBV13 and TRBJ2-1, with D possibly matching TRBD2 (6 bases). The V gene lost 5 bases and the J gene lost 5 bases, with 13 bases spanning the gap. This CDR3 has 14 residues. The germline CDR1 and CDR2 sequences are PRHDT and FYEKMQ (reference sequence).

This clonotype was detected only a few times. The chain couples TRBV7-9 to TRBJ1-2; no clear D gene. Germline V gives CDR1 SEHNR, CDR2 FQNEAQ (reference sequence). The CDR3 is made up of 13 amino acids. Between the trimmed V and J ends, which lost 3 bases and 10 bases, there was a span of 15 bases. In DNA form, the CDR3 reads TGTGCCAGCAGCTTTTTCGAGGACGGATTCTACACCTTC. As protein: CASSFFEDGFYTF.

This CDR3 is CASSPLGAVAKKYNEQFF. As DNA, the CDR3 is TGCGCCAGCAGCCCACTGGGGGCGGTCGCCAAAAAATACAATGAGCAGTTCTTC. The rearrangement links TRBV4-1 to TRBJ2-1; D possibly corresponds to TRBD1 (6 bases). Trimming left V 4 bases short and J 4 bases short, with 23 bases between. CDR3 length: 18 residues. Germline assignment: CDR1 MGHRA and CDR2 YSYEKL.

The chain combines TRBV4-2 with TRBJ2-7; perhaps TRBD1 as D (5 bases). V lost 0 bases, J lost 1 base, and 7 bases lay in between. Germline V gene lookup returns CDR1 LGHNA and CDR2 YNFKEQ. The length of the CDR3 is 14 residues. CDR3 DNA: TGTGCCAGCAGCCAAGAGCAGGGATCCTACGAGCAGTACTTC. Its protein is CASSQEQGSYEQYF.

This chain links TRBV29-1 with TRBJ2-4; 9 bases match TRBD2. The DNA end lines up better with TRBJ2-5; the J call may be wrong. From germline, CDR1 is SQVTM and CDR2 ANQGSEA. The CDR3 consists of 13 residues. The CDR3 region is CSVTGLAAETQYF. The CDR3 DNA is TGCAGCGTGACGGGACTAGCTGCAGAGACCCAGTACTTC.

The chain links TRBV20-1 to TRBJ2-3; D uncertain. CDR3 length equals 16 residues. V gave up 1 base and J gave up 2 bases, with 16 bases separating them. In germline, CDR1 is DFQATT, CDR2 SNEGSKA (reference sequence). CDR3 protein: CSARVASSFTTDTQYF. The CDR3 coding sequence is TGCAGTGCTAGAGTGGCCAGTAGCTTTACCACAGATACGCAGTATTTT.

This clonotype was counted a few times. The chain is built from TRBV20-1 and TRBJ2-5; a weak D match, TRBD2 (6 bases). This CDR3 has 13 residues. The germline CDR1 and CDR2 sequences are DFQATT and SNEGSKA (reference sequence). CDR3 in amino acids: CSHHGTRYNEQYF. As DNA, the CDR3 is TGCAGCCACCATGGGACTCGCTACAATGAGCAGTACTTC.

Worth noting for this clonotype: A junction end diverges from the germline sequence, so it may reflect a read error. The rearrangement uses TRBV20-1 and TRBJ2-3; TRBD1 aligns across 8 bases. Germline loops: CDR1 DFQATT, CDR2 SNEGSKA (reference sequence). This CDR3 is built from 13 residues. CDR3 in DNA: TGCGGTGCAACTAACCAGGGGGCTCATACGCAGTATTTT. Encoded protein: CGATNQGAHTQYF.

This chain connects TRBV5-5 to TRBJ2-2; D perhaps matches TRBD1 (7 bases). Trimming removed 3 bases at V and 3 bases at J, with 12 bases between. The CDR3 runs 15 residues. Germline V CDR1 and CDR2: SGHKS, YYEKEE (reference sequence). The CDR3 spells CASSWRGQDTGELFF. DNA of the CDR3: TGTGCCAGCAGCTGGAGGGGGCAGGACACCGGGGAGCTGTTTTTT. Based on the CDR3 plus reference TRBV5-5 and TRBJ2-2, the full variable domain is DAGVTQSPTHLIKTRGQQVTLRCSPISGHKSVSWYQQVLGQGPQFIFQYYEKEERGRGNFPDRFSARQFPNYSSELNVNALLLGDSALYLCASSWRGQDTGELFFGEGSRLTVL.

About this clonotype: Here the CDR3 omits its conserved ending phenylalanine or tryptophan, so a read error is the likely source. CDR3 coding DNA: TGTGCCAGCAGCCTTTCGATGGACAGTTCCTACGAGCAGTACTAC. Amino acid sequence: CASSLSMDSSYEQYY. The chain uses TRBV3-1 and TRBJ2-7; tentatively, D is TRBD1 (6 bases). Trimming took off 4 bases at V and 1 base at J, with 14 bases between the two ends. The CDR3 has 15 amino acids. CDR1 and CDR2 from the germline V gene are LGHDT and YNNKEL (reference sequence).

The chain recombines TRBV3-1 with TRBJ1-1; the D is unclear. The CDR3 consists of 13 residues. V lost 1 base, J lost 12 bases, and 15 bases lay in between. CDR1 is LGHDT, CDR2 YNNKEL, per germline (reference sequence). CDR3 protein: CASSQGAVGGTFF. The CDR3 bases are TGTGCCAGCAGCCAAGGAGCTGTAGGTGGAACTTTCTTT.

This chain joins TRBV21-1 and TRBJ1-2. TRBV21-1 is an annotated pseudogene. The CDR3 covers 14 residues. The CDR3 spells CASSQSYSNYGYTF. The CDR3 DNA follows: TGTGCCAGCAGCCAATCCTATTCTAACTATGGCTACACCTTC.

The V call is TRBV20-1, the J call TRBJ2-3, with 13 bases fitting TRBD2. There are 17 residues in the CDR3. CDR1 and CDR2 from the germline V gene are DFQATT and SNEGSKA (reference sequence). Unmatched junction bases numbered 11, after V lost 4 bases and J lost 4 bases. The CDR3 coding sequence is TGCAGTGCTATCGGGACTAGCGGGGACTTTGGCGCAGATACGCAGTATTTT. Amino acids: CSAIGTSGDFGADTQYF.

This clonotype was seen more than once but under ten times. V is TRBV7-9 and J is TRBJ2-7, with D perhaps matching TRBD1 (5 bases). V was clipped by 3 bases and J by 4 bases, with 13 bases between them. CDR1 is SEHNR and CDR2 is FQNEAQ in the germline V gene (reference sequence). This CDR3 has 14 residues. The DNA of the CDR3 is TGTGCCAGCAGCTTCGCTTATGGGGCTTACGAGCAGTACTTC. Protein: CASSFAYGAYEQYF.

This clonotype turned up a few times. V is TRBV20-1 and J is TRBJ1-5, with 10 nucleotides matching TRBD1. This CDR3 comprises 15 residues. The J segment lost 2 bases and the V segment lost 5 bases, leaving 6 bases of the junction unmatched. CDR1 DFQATT and CDR2 SNEGSKA come from the germline V gene (reference sequence). The CDR3 DNA sequence: TGCAGTGCTCTGGGACAGGGGTCCGGCAATCAGCCCCAGCATTTT. Protein sequence: CSALGQGSGNQPQHF.

The J gene is TRBJ2-7, the V gene TRBV4-1, with 13 bases matching TRBD2. V lost 1 base, J lost 6 bases, and 3 bases stayed unmatched. Germline assignment: CDR1 MGHRA and CDR2 YSYEKL. The CDR3 consists of 15 residues. The CDR3 protein is CASSQGRLAGGEQYF. CDR3 sequence (DNA): TGCGCCAGCAGCCAAGGTAGACTAGCGGGGGGCGAGCAGTACTTC.

The chain has TRBV4-1 and TRBJ2-3; either TRBD1 or TRBD2 may supply D (5 bases each). Germline V gene lookup returns CDR1 MGHRA and CDR2 YSYEKL. CDR3 size: 15 residues. The V gene lost 1 base and the J gene lost 11 bases, with 19 bases spanning the gap. CDR3 residues: CASSQAPRPGDEQYF. In nucleotides, the CDR3 is TGCGCCAGCAGCCAAGCACCCCGACCCGGGGACGAGCAGTATTTT.

On this clonotype: Compared with germline, one end of the junction differs, possibly owing to a read error. The chain recombines TRBV5-1 with TRBJ2-5; D might be TRBD2 (7 bases). Germline values: CDR1 SGHRS, CDR2 YFSETQ. The CDR3 loop spans 14 amino acids. The CDR3 nucleotides are TGTGCCAGCATGGGAGGGGGGTACCAAGAGACCCAGTACTTC. It is translated as CASMGGGYQETQYF.